This T cell receptor beta chain was recorded in a study of T-cell reconstitution after alpha-beta-depleted transplantation in children. This clonotype has a handful of counts. The TCRbeta library incorporated unique molecular identifiers. Each CDR3 protein gets one entry after TCRdb re-called the PCR reads with MiXCR. The table records 700,000 to 950,000 distinct CDR3 sequences, 16% of them present only once. Germline V gene data show CDR1 as SEHNR and CDR2 as FQNEAQ (reference sequence). The CDR3 sequence is 12 residues long. Trimming cost V 6 bases and J 9 bases, with 14 bases left between them. This chain joins TRBV7-9 and TRBJ2-5; D ambiguous. The TCR comes from a male patient between 10 and 17 years old who had a stem cell transplant for acute lymphoblastic leukemia, so the T cells may come from the graft donor. The source was PBMCs, mostly from graft donor cells, collected 360 days after TCRalphabeta/CD19-depleted stem cell transplant. The CDR3 DNA reads TGTGCCAGCAGGTCTCCCGAGGTGGCCCAGTACTTC. Protein sequence: CASRSPEVAQYF.